This TCR beta chain was sequenced for a study of PD-1 blockade in classical Hodgkin lymphoma. Study context: It was nivolumab at 3 mg/kg, given intravenously every 2 weeks, that patients received.

Study-level results: Complete responders started with a diversity level that resembled newly diagnosed patients at baseline. Baseline TCR diversity was reportedly lower in newly diagnosed patients than in healthy donors. It was reported as lower still in relapsed/refractory patients.

This clone occurred a few times. The antigen is not known. Some clones are missing from TCRdb's copy, which holds only in-frame ones; the method was immunoSEQ multiplex PCR. Of over 50,000 clones in the sample, roughly nine tenths were seen once. Time point here: cycle 4 day 1 (C4D1), after 6 weeks of nivolumab. Following autologous stem cell transplantation, relapse occurred in every patient, and exposure to brentuximab vedotin varied. Complete response, partial response or progressive disease were the best responses. The V gene lost 3 bases and the J gene lost 5 bases, with 10 bases spanning the gap. The CDR3 is made up of 13 amino acids. Germline V gene sequence: CDR1 SEHNR, CDR2 FQNEAQ (reference sequence).

Sequenced here: peripheral blood mononuclear cells (PBMCs), sampled before the fourth cycle of nivolumab. V is TRBV7-9 and J is TRBJ1-2; D remains ambiguous. This TCR derives from a human donor with classical Hodgkin lymphoma. The CDR3 DNA follows: TGTGCCAGCAGCTTGGAGTGGCAGTATGGCTACACCTTC. This gives the protein CASSLEWQYGYTF.